This T cell receptor (beta chain) comes out of a study of T cells after yellow fever vaccination. General study points: Most primary-vaccination clones reappeared after the booster (around 95% CD4, more than 70% CD8).

Generation of TCR cDNA used 5'RACE template switching (which added a universal primer site and UMIs). One entry per CDR3 protein, called by TCRdb with MiXCR from the 5' RACE reads. The sample has hundreds of thousands of distinct CDR3 sequences; about 13% are singletons. The CDR3 is 13 residues long. The V end lost 6 bases, the J end lost 7 bases, and 19 bases lay between the germline ends. Germline assignment: CDR1 DFQATT and CDR2 SNEGSKA (reference sequence). On this clonotype: Its cognate antigen is unknown.

The chain uses TRBV20-1 and TRBJ2-7; a weak D match, TRBD2 (6 bases). This clonotype originated in a man aged 25-45 years who received the YFV17D yellow fever vaccine. Sequencing used PBMCs, obtained on the day of the yellow fever booster vaccination. Here the CDR3 DNA reads TGCAGTGCCCTGGGGGGTCCTCTTTCTGAGCAGTACTTC. This translates into CSALGGPLSEQYF.